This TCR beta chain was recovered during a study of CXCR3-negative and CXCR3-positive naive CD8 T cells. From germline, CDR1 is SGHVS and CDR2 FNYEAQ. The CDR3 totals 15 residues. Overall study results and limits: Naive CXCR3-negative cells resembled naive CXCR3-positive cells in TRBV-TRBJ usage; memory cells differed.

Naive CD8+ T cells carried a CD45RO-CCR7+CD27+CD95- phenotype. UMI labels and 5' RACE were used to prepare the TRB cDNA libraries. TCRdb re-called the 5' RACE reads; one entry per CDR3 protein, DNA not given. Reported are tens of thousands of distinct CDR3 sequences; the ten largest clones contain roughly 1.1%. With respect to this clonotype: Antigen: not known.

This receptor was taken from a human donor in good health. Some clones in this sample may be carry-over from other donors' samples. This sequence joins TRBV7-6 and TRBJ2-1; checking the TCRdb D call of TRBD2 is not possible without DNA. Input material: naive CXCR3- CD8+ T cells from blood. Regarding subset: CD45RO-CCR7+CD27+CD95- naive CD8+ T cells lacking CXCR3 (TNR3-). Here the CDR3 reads CASSLAGESHNEQFF.